The 25 T cell receptor beta chains in this list originate from one sample, sequenced in a study of cytomegalovirus exposure and HLA in healthy donors. PCR involved 60 Vbeta and 13 Jbeta primers. Profiled with immunoSEQ multiplex PCR; TCRdb holds only in-frame clones, not every one. The data show 150,000 to 200,000 clones, about 80% seen once. The sequenced material came from PBMCs. The receptors were gathered from a woman between 40 and 50 years old in good health and CMV-seronegative.

The chain is built from TRBV5-1 and TRBJ2-1; a possible D gene is TRBD2 (6 bases). The CDR3 is made up of 17 amino acids. Per the germline V gene, CDR1 is SGHRS and CDR2 is YFSETQ. The germline V and J ends were trimmed by 5 bases and 4 bases, with 22 bases remaining between them. The CDR3: CASRVGEGTPFYNEQFF. In DNA, the CDR3 is TGCGCCAGCAGAGTTGGAGAGGGGACTCCTTTTTACAATGAGCAGTTCTTC.

The chain couples TRBV9 to TRBJ2-3; maybe TRBD1 (6 bases). V lost 0 bases and J 2 bases, leaving 13 bases between the germline ends. This CDR3 is built from 16 residues. Per the germline V gene, CDR1 is SGDLS and CDR2 is YYNGEE. CDR3 in amino acids: CASSVDQGLYTDTQYF. CDR3 DNA sequence: TGTGCCAGCAGCGTAGATCAGGGGCTATACACAGATACGCAGTATTTT.

The chain carries TRBV15 and TRBJ2-1, with D perhaps TRBD1 (6 bases). This CDR3 contains 13 residues. In germline, CDR1 is LNHNV, CDR2 YYDKDF (reference sequence). Trimming took off 3 bases at V and 8 bases at J, with 11 bases between the two ends. The CDR3 sequence: CATSSTGLDEQFF. The CDR3, as DNA: TGTGCCACCAGCAGCACAGGGCTGGATGAGCAGTTCTTC. Full variable domain (missing parts from reference TRBV15 and TRBJ2-1): DAMVIQNPRYQVTQFGKPVTLSCSQTLNHNVMYWYQQKSSQAPKLLFHYYDKDFNNEADTPDNFQSRRPNTSFCFLDIRSPGLGDTAMYLCATSSTGLDEQFFGPGTRLTVL.

The gene calls are TRBV7-9 and TRBJ2-7, with 7 nucleotides matching TRBD2. The CDR3 totals 12 residues. After removal of 5 bases from V and 6 bases from J, the junction contained 4 bases not matched to a gene. Germline assignment: CDR1 SEHNR and CDR2 FQNEAQ (reference sequence). CDR3 sequence reads: CASSRDYSEQYV. The CDR3 DNA sequence: TGTGCCAGCAGCCGGGACTACAGCGAGCAGTACGTC.

This sequence joins TRBV6-5 and TRBJ1-1; 10 nucleotides agree with TRBD1. The CDR3 has 15 residues. Germline trimming cut 4 bases from V and 1 base from J; bases unmatched to any gene: 3. Germline assignment: CDR1 MNHEY and CDR2 SVGAGI. The CDR3 DNA sequence: TGTGCCAGCAGTTCACGACAGGGGGCGAACACTGAAGCTTTCTTT. It yields the protein CASSSRQGANTEAFF.

V usage is TRBV11-3 and J usage is TRBJ2-2; TRBD2 matches 10 bases. The CDR3 sequence is 19 residues long. The V and J ends lost 5 bases and 9 bases, in that order; junction bases with no gene match: 21. Germline CDR1 reads SGHNT; CDR2 reads YENEEA. CDR3 region: CASSRGLGASGRGGWELFF. The CDR3 DNA reads as TGTGCCAGCAGCCGAGGCTTGGGGGCTAGCGGGAGAGGCGGTTGGGAGCTGTTTTTT.

The chain uses TRBV5-1 and TRBJ2-7, with 8 positions matching TRBD1. V shed 4 bases and J 6 bases; nucleotides not matched to a gene: 3. Germline CDR1 SGHRS, CDR2 YFSETQ. The CDR3 sequence is 12 residues long. CDR3 DNA: TGCGCCAGCAGCCCCGACAGGGGCGAGCAGTACTTC. As protein: CASSPDRGEQYF.

This chain connects TRBV4-2 to TRBJ1-4; 7 bases are shared with TRBD1. CDR1 LGHNA and CDR2 YNFKEQ come from the germline V gene. This CDR3 region has 17 residues. The V segment lost 0 bases and the J segment 0 bases; nucleotides outside the gene matches: 4. The CDR3 DNA sequence: TGTGCCAGCAGCCAAGATGGGGACAGAGCAACTAATGAAAAACTGTTTTTT. Its translation: CASSQDGDRATNEKLFF.

The chain couples TRBV5-3 to TRBJ2-5, with 9 bases that match TRBD2. TRBV5-3 is treated as an ORF (open reading frame) with a function not yet certain. This CDR3 comprises 15 residues. Trimming cost V 2 bases and J 5 bases; bases outside gene matches: 7. The CDR3 coding sequence is TGTGCCAGAAGCTTAGGCGGGAGGGCCGAGGAGACCCAGTACTTC. Translated, it gives CARSLGGRAEETQYF.

This chain uses TRBV5-1 with TRBJ1-1, with 9 bases aligning to TRBD1. The ends lost 2 bases at V and 0 bases at J; junction bases unmatched: 8. Germline V CDR1 and CDR2: SGHRS, YFSETQ. The length of the CDR3 is 17 residues. CDR3 coding DNA: TGCGCCAGCAGCTTACAGGGGGCCCCGACCTTGAACACTGAAGCTTTCTTT. Amino acid sequence: CASSLQGAPTLNTEAFF.

The V and J genes are TRBV7-8 and TRBJ2-7; TRBD2 agrees at 8 bases. Germline V gene data show CDR1 as SGHVS and CDR2 as FQNEAQ. The CDR3 covers 13 residues. With V trimmed by 11 bases and J by 2 bases, 8 bases remained unmatched. Written as DNA, the CDR3 is TGTGCCGGAGGGCGCGGGAGGACCTACGAGCAGTACTTC. Encoded protein: CAGGRGRTYEQYF.

This clone was detected a few times. CDR3: CAISDGLAGPYEQYF. CDR3 bases: TGTGCCATCAGTGACGGGCTAGCGGGACCCTACGAGCAGTACTTC. The rearrangement links TRBV10-3 to TRBJ2-7; the match to TRBD2 covers 9 bases. CDR1 and CDR2 from the germline V gene are ENHRY and SYGVKD. There are 15 residues in the CDR3. The ends lost 3 bases at V and 2 bases at J; junction bases unmatched: 5.

The chain has TRBV10-3 and TRBJ1-1, with a tentative D call TRBD1 (6 bases). The germline V gene has CDR1 ENHRY and CDR2 SYGVKD. V dropped 2 bases and J dropped 6 bases, with 16 bases sitting between them. This CDR3 is 15 amino acids long. DNA of the CDR3: TGTGCCATCAGTGAGGGTCCACAATACAGGGCTGAAGCTTTCTTT. As protein: CAISEGPQYRAEAFF.

V and J are TRBV19 and TRBJ1-2; 7 nucleotides match TRBD1. There are 12 residues in the CDR3. The V gene end was trimmed by 7 bases and the J gene end by 2 bases; junction bases not matched to a gene: 1. Germline V gene data show CDR1 as LNHDA and CDR2 as SQIVND (reference sequence). The CDR3 sequence: CASMTGNYGYTF. In DNA, the CDR3 is TGTGCCAGTATGACAGGGAACTATGGCTACACCTTC.

Comments on this clone: The sample carries other DNA sequences with the same CDR3. The V gene is TRBV5-6, the J gene TRBJ1-4, with D perhaps TRBD1 (6 bases). V lost 0 bases and J 6 bases, leaving 9 bases between the germline ends. This CDR3 is 14 amino acids long. Germline V gene sequence: CDR1 SGHDT, CDR2 YYEEEE. CDR3 protein: CASSLERGYEKLFF. The CDR3 region has the DNA TGTGCCAGCAGCTTGGAGAGGGGGTATGAAAAACTGTTTTTT.

CDR3 in amino acids: CASSLRAGAPFGDEQFF. The CDR3 bases are TGTGCCAGCAGTTTAAGAGCGGGAGCCCCCTTCGGGGATGAGCAGTTCTTC. This chain uses TRBV27 with TRBJ2-1, with 8 nucleotides matching TRBD2. This CDR3 has 17 residues. Trimming cost V 2 bases and J 8 bases; bases outside gene matches: 14. CDR1 is MNHEY, CDR2 SMNVEV, per germline (reference sequence).

In its sample, this clone was seen a few times. The rearrangement joins TRBV5-1 to TRBJ1-1; 8 nucleotides match TRBD1. Germline-derived CDR1 and CDR2 are SGHRS and YFSETQ. With V trimmed by 4 bases and J by 0 bases, 2 bases remained unmatched. This CDR3 contains 14 residues. The CDR3 reads CASSQGQVNTEAFF. The CDR3 bases are TGCGCCAGCAGCCAGGGACAGGTGAACACTGAAGCTTTCTTT.

V and J are TRBV5-1 and TRBJ2-1, with 11 nucleotides matching TRBD2. Trimming at V came to 3 bases and at J to 7 bases, leaving 0 bases not matched to a gene. This CDR3 spans 13 amino acids. Germline V gives CDR1 SGHRS, CDR2 YFSETQ. The CDR3 is CASSWTSGNEQFF. The CDR3 DNA reads TGCGCCAGCAGCTGGACTAGCGGGAATGAGCAGTTCTTC.

The chain uses TRBV5-4 and TRBJ2-7; a weak D match, TRBD1 (5 bases). The CDR3 loop spans 14 amino acids. The V and J ends lost 5 bases and 6 bases respectively, with 18 bases between them. Germline V lookup: CDR1 SGHNT, CDR2 YYREEE (reference sequence). CDR3 loop: CASRSQAGSGEQYV. DNA for the CDR3: TGTGCCAGCAGATCCCAGGCAGGGTCGGGCGAGCAGTACGTC.

The J gene is TRBJ1-5, the V gene TRBV7-9; D is unclear. V was clipped by 1 base and J by 3 bases, with 4 bases between them. This CDR3 region has 13 residues. The V gene's germline CDR1 is SEHNR and CDR2 FQNEAQ (reference sequence). CDR3 sequence: CASSLGANQPQHF. The CDR3, as DNA: TGTGCCAGCAGCTTAGGGGCCAATCAGCCCCAGCATTTT.

The V gene is TRBV19, the J gene TRBJ1-2, with D tentatively TRBD1 (6 bases). Trimming took 4 bases from V and 2 from J, leaving 11 bases between them. Germline CDR1 LNHDA, CDR2 SQIVND (reference sequence). The CDR3 covers 14 residues. The DNA for the CDR3 is TGTGCCAGTAGTACGGTGGACAGAAACTATGGCTACACCTTC. It yields the protein CASSTVDRNYGYTF.

The V call is TRBV6-5, the J call TRBJ1-2, with 8 bases lining up with TRBD1. V lost 2 bases and J lost 4; bases outside the gene matches: 6. CDR1 and CDR2 (germline): MNHEY, SVGAGI. The CDR3 contains 15 residues. In DNA, the CDR3 is TGTGCCAGCAGTTACGCGGTCCAGGGGGCCTATGGCTACACCTTC. Its translation: CASSYAVQGAYGYTF.

This chain links TRBV4-3 with TRBJ1-5; D unresolved. The CDR3 length is 13 residues. Germline V lookup: CDR1 LGHNA, CDR2 YSLEER. Trimming removed 1 base from V and 3 bases from J, with 4 bases in between. In nucleotides, the CDR3 is TGCGCCAGCAGCCAAGTTCTCAATCAGCCCCAGCATTTT. It is translated as CASSQVLNQPQHF.

The chain carries TRBV9 and TRBJ2-1, with 7 bases that match TRBD1. This CDR3 has 17 residues. Trimming at V came to 2 bases and at J to 5 bases, leaving 13 bases not matched to a gene. Germline CDR1 SGDLS, CDR2 YYNGEE. The CDR3 reads CASSVFETGTVNNEQFF. The CDR3 DNA follows: TGTGCCAGCAGCGTCTTCGAAACCGGGACAGTAAACAATGAGCAGTTCTTC.

V is TRBV11-3 and J is TRBJ2-1, with 10 bases matching TRBD2. The CDR3 is 17 residues long. Losses at the gene ends were 0 bases for V and 4 bases for J; bases not matched to a gene: 6. CDR1 is SGHNT, CDR2 YENEEA, per germline. The CDR3 nucleotides are TGTGCCAGCAGCTTAGATTTGGCTAGCGGGAGATACAATGAGCAGTTCTTC. Amino acids: CASSLDLASGRYNEQFF.